This T cell receptor (beta chain) was observed in a study of blood T cell repertoires in COVID-19. Study-wide context: Italy, Spain and the United States were the sources of the convalescent and acute COVID-19 samples.

Participants spanned ages roughly 18 to 95 years and resided in 24 US areas. Cohorts were assigned according to the clinical history that participants reported. Using immunoSEQ multiplex PCR, the repertoire was profiled, and TCRdb retains in-frame clones only, with some absent. The table has 150,000 to 200,000 clones, around 83% seen once; the top ten hold roughly 6.2%. The sample taken for sequencing was PBMCs or T cells enriched from blood (not recorded which). The receptor comes from a man aged 40-49 years who had recovered from COVID-19.

The DNA for the CDR3 is TGTGCCAGCAGCCCCGGACTAGCGGGGGCCTCCTACGAGCAGTACTTC. Translation: CASSPGLAGASYEQYF. The V gene is TRBV5-6, the J gene TRBJ2-7; TRBD2 matches at 13 bases. The CDR3 has 16 residues. Losses at the gene ends were 4 bases for V and 0 bases for J; bases not matched to a gene: 4. Germline V CDR1 and CDR2: SGHDT, YYEEEE.